The subject of this entry is one T cell receptor (beta chain). As yet, its antigen is unknown. Genomic DNA of every subset was divided equally among multiple immunoSEQ plates. Sequenced by immunoSEQ multiplex PCR; TCRdb stores in-frame clones only, minus some. The data show approximately 1.4 million clones, under 99% seen once. The length of the CDR3 is 18 residues. V lost 3 bases and J lost 5; bases outside the gene matches: 13. Germline lookup yields CDR1 SGHAT and CDR2 FQNNGV. These data are taken from a study of shared clonotypes between healthy human individuals. Background on the study: Each donor contributed plates that comprised three CD4 naive, three CD4 memory, two CD8 naive and one CD8 memory.

Findings and caveats of the study: The study sampled only blood, and tissue repertoires likely differ. Few donors restricted represented genetic and exposure-history diversity.

The sequence derives from a man under 40 in good health. The specimen was naive CD4+ T cells sorted from blood. Regarding subset: CD45RA+ positively selected. The chain employs TRBV11-2 and TRBJ2-1; 10 bases agree with TRBD1. CDR3 in amino acids: CASSFRFGTGDKDNEQFF. The CDR3 region has the DNA TGTGCCAGCAGCTTTCGTTTTGGGACAGGGGACAAGGACAATGAGCAGTTCTTC.